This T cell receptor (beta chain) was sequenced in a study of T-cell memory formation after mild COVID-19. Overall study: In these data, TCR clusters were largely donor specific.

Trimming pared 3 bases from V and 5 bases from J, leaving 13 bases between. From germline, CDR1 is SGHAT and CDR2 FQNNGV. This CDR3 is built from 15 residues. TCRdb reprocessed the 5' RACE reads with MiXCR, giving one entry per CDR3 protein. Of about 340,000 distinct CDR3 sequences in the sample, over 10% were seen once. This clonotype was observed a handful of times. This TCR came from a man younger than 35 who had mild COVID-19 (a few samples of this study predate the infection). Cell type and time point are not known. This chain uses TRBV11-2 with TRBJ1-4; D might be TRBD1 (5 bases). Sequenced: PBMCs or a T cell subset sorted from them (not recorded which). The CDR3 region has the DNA TGTGCCAGCAGCTTCGGGGACCCCAAAAATGAAAAACTGTTTTTT. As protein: CASSFGDPKNEKLFF.